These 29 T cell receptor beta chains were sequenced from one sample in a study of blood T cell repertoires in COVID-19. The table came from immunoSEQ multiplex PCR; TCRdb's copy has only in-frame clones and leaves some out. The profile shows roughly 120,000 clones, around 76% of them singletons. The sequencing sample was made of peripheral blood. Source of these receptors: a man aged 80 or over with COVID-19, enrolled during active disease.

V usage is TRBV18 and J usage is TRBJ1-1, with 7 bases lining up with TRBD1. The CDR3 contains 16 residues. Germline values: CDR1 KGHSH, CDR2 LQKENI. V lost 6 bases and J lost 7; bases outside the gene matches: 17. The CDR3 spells CASSQTGSPPSGEAFF. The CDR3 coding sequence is TGTGCCAGCTCGCAGACAGGGTCACCCCCCTCTGGTGAAGCTTTCTTT.

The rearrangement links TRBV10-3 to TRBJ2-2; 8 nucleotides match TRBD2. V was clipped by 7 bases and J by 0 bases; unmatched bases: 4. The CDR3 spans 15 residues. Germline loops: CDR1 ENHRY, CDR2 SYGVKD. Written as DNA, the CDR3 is TGTGCCATCATGGGGCGGGAGGCGAACACCGGGGAGCTGTTTTTT. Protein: CAIMGREANTGELFF.

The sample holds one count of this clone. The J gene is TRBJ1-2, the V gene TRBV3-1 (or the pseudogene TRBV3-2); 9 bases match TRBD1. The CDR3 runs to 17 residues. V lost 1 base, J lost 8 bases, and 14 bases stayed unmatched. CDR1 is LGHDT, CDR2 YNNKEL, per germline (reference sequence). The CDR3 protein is CASSQGMDRGPVGGYTF. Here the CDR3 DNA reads TGTGCCAGCAGCCAAGGGATGGACAGGGGCCCCGTTGGGGGCTACACCTTC.

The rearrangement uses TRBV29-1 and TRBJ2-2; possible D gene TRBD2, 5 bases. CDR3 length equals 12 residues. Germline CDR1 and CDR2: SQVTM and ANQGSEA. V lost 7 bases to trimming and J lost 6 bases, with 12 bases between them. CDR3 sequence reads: CSASGPAGELFF. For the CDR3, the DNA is TGCAGCGCCAGCGGTCCGGCCGGGGAGCTGTTTTTT.

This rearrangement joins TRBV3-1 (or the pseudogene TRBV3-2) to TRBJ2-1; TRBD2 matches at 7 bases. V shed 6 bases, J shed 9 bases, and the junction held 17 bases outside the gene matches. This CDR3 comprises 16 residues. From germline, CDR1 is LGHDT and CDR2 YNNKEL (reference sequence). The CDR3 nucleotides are TGTGCCAGCAGTCCAAGGGGCGGGAGTTCTTTGAGTGAGCAGTTCTTC. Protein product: CASSPRGGSSLSEQFF.

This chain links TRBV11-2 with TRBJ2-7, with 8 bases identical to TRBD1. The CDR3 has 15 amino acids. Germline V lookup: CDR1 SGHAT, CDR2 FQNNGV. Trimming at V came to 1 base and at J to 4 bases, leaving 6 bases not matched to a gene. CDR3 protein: CASSLGSDRVYEQYF. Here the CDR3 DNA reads TGTGCCAGCAGCTTAGGTTCGGACAGGGTTTACGAGCAGTACTTC.

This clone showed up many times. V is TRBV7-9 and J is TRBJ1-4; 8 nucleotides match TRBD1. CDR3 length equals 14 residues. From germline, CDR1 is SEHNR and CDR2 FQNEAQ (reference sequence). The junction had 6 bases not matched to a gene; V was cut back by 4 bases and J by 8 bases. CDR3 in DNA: TGTGCCAGCAGCTCACAGGGGGGCGGCGAAAAACTGTTTTTT. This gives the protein CASSSQGGGEKLFF.

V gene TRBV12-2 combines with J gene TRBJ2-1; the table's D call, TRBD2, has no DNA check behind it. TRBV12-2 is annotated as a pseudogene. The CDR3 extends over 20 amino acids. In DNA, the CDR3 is TGTGCAAGTCGCCCCCCCCGGACTAGCGGGAGGAGCAGCTCCTACAATGAGCAGTTCTTC. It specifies CASRPPRTSGRSSSYNEQFF.

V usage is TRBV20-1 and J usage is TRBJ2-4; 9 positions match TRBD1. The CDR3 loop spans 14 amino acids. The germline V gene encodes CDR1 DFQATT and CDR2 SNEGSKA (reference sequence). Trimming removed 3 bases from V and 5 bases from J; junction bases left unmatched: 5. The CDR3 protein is CSASDRGLENIQYF. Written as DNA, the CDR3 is TGCAGTGCTAGTGACAGGGGGTTGGAAAACATTCAGTACTTC.

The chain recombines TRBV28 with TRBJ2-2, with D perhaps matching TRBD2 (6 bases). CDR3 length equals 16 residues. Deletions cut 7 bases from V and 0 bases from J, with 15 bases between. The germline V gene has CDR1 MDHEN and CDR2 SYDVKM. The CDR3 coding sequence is TGTGCCAGCATCCTTAGCGGCAACGCGAACACCGGGGAGCTGTTTTTT. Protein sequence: CASILSGNANTGELFF. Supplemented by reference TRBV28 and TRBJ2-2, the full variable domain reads DVKVTQSSRYLVKRTGEKVFLECVQDMDHENMFWYRQDPGLGLRLIYFSYDVKMKEKGDIPEGYSVSREKKERFSLILESASTNQTSMYLCASILSGNANTGELFFGEGSRLTVL.

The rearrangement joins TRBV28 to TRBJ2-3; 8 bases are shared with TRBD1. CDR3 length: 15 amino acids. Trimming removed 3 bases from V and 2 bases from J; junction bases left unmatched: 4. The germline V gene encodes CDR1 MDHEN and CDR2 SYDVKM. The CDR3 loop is CASSFETGATDTQYF. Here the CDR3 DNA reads TGTGCCAGCAGTTTTGAGACAGGGGCCACAGATACGCAGTATTTT. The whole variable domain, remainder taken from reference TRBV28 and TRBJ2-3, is DVKVTQSSRYLVKRTGEKVFLECVQDMDHENMFWYRQDPGLGLRLIYFSYDVKMKEKGDIPEGYSVSREKKERFSLILESASTNQTSMYLCASSFETGATDTQYFGPGTRLTVL.

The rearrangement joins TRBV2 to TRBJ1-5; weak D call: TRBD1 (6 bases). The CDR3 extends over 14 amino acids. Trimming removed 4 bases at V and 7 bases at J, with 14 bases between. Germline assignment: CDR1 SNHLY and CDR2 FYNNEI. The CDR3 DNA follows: TGTGCCAGCAGTGCTTCGACAGGAATCCAGCCCCAGCATTTT. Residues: CASSASTGIQPQHF.

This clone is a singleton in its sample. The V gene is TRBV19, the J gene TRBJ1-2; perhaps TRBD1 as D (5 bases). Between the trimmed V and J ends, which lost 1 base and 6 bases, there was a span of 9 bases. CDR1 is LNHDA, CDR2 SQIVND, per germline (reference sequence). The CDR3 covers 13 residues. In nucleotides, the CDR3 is TGTGCCAGTAGTATAGTTCCGGGGGATGGCTACACCTTC. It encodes CASSIVPGDGYTF.

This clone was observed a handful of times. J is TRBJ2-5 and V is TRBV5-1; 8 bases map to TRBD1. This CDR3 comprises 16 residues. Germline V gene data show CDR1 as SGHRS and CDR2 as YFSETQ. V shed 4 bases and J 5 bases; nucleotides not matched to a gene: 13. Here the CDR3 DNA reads TGCGCCAGCAGCCCCGCCGGGACAGGAGGTGAGGAGACCCAGTACTTC. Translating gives CASSPAGTGGEETQYF.

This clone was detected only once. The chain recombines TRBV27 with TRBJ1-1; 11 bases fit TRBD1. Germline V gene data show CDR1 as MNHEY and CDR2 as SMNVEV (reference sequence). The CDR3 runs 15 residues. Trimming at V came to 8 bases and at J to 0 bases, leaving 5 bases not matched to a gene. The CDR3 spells CASRAGQGVNTEAFF. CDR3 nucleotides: TGTGCCAGCCGAGCGGGACAGGGGGTGAACACTGAAGCTTTCTTT.

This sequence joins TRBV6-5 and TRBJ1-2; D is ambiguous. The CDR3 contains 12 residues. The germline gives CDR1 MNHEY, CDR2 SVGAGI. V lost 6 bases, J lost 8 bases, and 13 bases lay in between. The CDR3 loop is CASSPRGGGYTF. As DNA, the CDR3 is TGTGCCAGCAGCCCCCGGGGAGGCGGCTACACCTTC.

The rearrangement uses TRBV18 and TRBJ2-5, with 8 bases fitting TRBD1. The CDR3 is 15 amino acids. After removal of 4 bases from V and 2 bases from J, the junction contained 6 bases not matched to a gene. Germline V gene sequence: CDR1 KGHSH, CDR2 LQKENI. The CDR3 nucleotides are TGTGCCAGCTCACGACAGGGACAGGCACAAGAGACCCAGTACTTC. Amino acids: CASSRQGQAQETQYF.

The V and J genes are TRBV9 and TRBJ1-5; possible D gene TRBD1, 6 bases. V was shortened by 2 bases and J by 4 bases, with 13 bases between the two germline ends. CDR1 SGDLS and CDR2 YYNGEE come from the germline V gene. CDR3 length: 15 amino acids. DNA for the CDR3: TGTGCCAGCAGCGTGGGGGGGCGCGGGAATCAGCCCCAGCATTTT. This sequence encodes CASSVGGRGNQPQHF.

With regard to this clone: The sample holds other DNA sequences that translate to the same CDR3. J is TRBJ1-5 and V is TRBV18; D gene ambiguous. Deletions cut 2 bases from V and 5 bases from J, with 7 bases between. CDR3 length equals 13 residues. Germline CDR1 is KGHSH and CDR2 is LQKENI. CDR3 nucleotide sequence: TGTGCCAGCTCACCAACCGGAGATCAGCCCCAGCATTTT. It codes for CASSPTGDQPQHF.

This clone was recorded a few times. The CDR3 DNA is TGTGCCAGTAGTATAGTAGGGACAGGGAAAGCTTTCTTT. It translates to CASSIVGTGKAFF. The V and J genes are TRBV19 and TRBJ1-1; 9 nucleotides match TRBD1. V was clipped by 1 base and J by 9 bases; unmatched bases: 3. The CDR3 sequence is 13 residues long. Germline V gene lookup returns CDR1 LNHDA and CDR2 SQIVND (reference sequence).

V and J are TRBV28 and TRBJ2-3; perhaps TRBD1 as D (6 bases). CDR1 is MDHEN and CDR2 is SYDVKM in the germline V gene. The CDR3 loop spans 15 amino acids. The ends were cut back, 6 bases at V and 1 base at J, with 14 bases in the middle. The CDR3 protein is CASSSGTWGTDTQYF. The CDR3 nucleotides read TGTGCCAGCAGCTCCGGGACATGGGGCACAGATACGCAGTATTTT.

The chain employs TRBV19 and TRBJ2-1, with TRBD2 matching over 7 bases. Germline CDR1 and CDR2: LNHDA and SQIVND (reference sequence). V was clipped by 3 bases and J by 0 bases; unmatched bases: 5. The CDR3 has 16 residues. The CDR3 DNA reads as TGTGCCAGTAGTATTCGAAGCGGGAACTCCTACAATGAGCAGTTCTTC. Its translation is CASSIRSGNSYNEQFF.

The CDR3: CAWSGVSGEGATQYF. CDR3 sequence (DNA): TGTGCCTGGAGTGGGGTTAGCGGGGAAGGGGCGACCCAGTACTTC. The genes are TRBV30 and TRBJ2-5; 8 nucleotides line up with TRBD2. This CDR3 is 15 amino acids long. Germline V gene lookup returns CDR1 GTSNPN and CDR2 SVGIG (reference sequence). V gave up 1 base and J gave up 7 bases; unmatched junction bases: 11. Based on the CDR3 plus reference TRBV30 and TRBJ2-5, the full variable domain is SQTIHQWPATLVQPVGSPLSLECTVEGTSNPNLYWYRQAAGRGLQLLFYSVGIGQISSEVPQNLSASRPQDRQFILSSKKLLLSDSGFYLCAWSGVSGEGATQYFGPGTRLLVL.

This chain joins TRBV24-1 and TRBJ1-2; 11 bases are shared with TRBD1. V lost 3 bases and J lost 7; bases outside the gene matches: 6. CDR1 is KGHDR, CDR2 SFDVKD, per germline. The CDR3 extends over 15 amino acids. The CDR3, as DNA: TGTGCCACCAGTGATGGCAGGACAGGGGGCTTTGGCTACACCTTC. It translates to CATSDGRTGGFGYTF.

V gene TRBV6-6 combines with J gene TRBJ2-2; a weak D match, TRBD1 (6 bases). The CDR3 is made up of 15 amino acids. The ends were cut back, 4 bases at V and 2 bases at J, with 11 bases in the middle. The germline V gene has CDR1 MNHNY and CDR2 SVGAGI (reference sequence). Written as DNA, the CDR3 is TGTGCCAGCAGTTTGTCCGGGACAAACACCGGGGAGCTGTTTTTT. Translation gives CASSLSGTNTGELFF.

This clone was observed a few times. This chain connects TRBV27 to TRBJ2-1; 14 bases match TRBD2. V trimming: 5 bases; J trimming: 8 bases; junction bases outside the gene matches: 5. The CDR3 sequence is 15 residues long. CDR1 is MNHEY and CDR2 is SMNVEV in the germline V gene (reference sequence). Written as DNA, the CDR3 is TGTGCCAGCAGTCTCGGACTAGCGGGAGGTGATGAGCAGTTCTTC. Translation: CASSLGLAGGDEQFF.

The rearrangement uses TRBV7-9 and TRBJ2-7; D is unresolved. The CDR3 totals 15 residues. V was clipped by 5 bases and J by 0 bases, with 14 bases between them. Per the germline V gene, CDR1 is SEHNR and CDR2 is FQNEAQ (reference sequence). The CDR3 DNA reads TGTGCCAGCAGCCCCCCCTCACAGATCTCCTACGAGCAGTACTTC. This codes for CASSPPSQISYEQYF.

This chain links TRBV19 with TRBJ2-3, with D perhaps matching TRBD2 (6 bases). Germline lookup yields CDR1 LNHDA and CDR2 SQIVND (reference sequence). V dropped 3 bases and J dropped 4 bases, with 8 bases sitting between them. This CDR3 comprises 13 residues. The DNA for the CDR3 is TGTGCCAGTAGTATCAGGGAGGCAGATACGCAGTATTTT. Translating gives CASSIREADTQYF.

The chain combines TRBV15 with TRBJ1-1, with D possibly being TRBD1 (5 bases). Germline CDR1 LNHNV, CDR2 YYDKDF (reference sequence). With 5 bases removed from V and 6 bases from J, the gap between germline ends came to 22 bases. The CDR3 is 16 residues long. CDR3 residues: CATSDVSDAPGAEAFF. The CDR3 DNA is TGTGCCACCAGCGACGTCTCAGACGCCCCGGGGGCTGAAGCTTTCTTT.